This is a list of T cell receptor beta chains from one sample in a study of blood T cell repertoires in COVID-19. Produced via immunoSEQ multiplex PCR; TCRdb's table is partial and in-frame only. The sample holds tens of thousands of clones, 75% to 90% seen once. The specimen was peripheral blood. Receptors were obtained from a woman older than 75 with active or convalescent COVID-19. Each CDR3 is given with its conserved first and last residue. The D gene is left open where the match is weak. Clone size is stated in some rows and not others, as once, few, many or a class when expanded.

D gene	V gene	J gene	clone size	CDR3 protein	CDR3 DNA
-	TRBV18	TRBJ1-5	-	CASSPSEGPQHF	TGTGCCAGCTCACCAAGCGAGGGGCCCCAGCATTTT
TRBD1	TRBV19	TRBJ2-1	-	CASSALPGQGYNEQFF	TGTGCCAGTAGTGCGCTGCCGGGACAGGGCTACAATGAGCAGTTCTTC
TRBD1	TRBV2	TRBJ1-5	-	CAGSGQGGDQPQHF	TGTGCCGGATCGGGACAGGGGGGAGATCAGCCCCAGCATTTT
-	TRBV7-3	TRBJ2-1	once	CASSLIGAGAHGQFF	TGTGCCAGCAGCTTAATTGGGGCGGGGGCGCATGGACAGTTCTTC
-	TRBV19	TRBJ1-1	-	CASSIQRQGRLNTEAFF	TGTGCCAGTAGTATACAGCGTCAGGGGCGACTGAACACTGAAGCTTTCTTT
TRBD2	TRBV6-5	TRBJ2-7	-	CASSPLAANYEQYF	TGTGCCAGCAGCCCACTAGCGGCGAATTACGAGCAGTACTTC
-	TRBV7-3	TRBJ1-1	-	CASSRTGLGNSNTEAFF	TGTGCCAGCAGCCGTACGGGACTAGGGAATTCGAACACTGAAGCTTTCTTT
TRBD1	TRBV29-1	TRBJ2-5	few	CSVETGSVQETQYF	TGCAGCGTTGAGACAGGGTCTGTCCAAGAGACCCAGTACTTC
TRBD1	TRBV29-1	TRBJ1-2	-	CSVGDRLNYGYTF	TGCAGCGTTGGGGACAGGCTAAACTATGGCTACACCTTC
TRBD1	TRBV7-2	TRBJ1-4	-	CASSLKGQGYEKLFF	TGTGCCAGCAGCCTAAAGGGACAGGGATACGAAAAACTGTTTTTT
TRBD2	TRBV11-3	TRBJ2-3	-	CASSAGLAGELEYF	TGTGCCAGCAGCGCCGGACTAGCGGGGGAACTGGAGTATTTT
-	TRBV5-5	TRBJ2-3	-	CASSLYRARRGTDTQYF	TGTGCCAGCAGCCTCTACAGGGCCCGTAGGGGCACAGATACGCAGTATTTT
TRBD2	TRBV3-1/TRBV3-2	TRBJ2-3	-	CASSSSGAGGDTQYF	TGTGCCAGCAGCTCTAGCGGGGCCGGGGGAGATACGCAGTATTTT
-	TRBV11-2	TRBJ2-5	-	CASSGQLETQYF	TGTGCCAGCAGCGGCCAATTGGAGACCCAGTACTTC
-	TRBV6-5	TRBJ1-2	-	CASSYSGQGGGYTF	TGTGCCAGCAGTTACAGCGGGCAGGGTGGTGGCTACACCTTC
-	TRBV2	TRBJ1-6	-	CASSEGGGGYNSPLHF	TGTGCCAGCAGTGAAGGGGGAGGTGGGTATAATTCACCCCTCCACTTT
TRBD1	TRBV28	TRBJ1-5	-	CASSPRLAQGGSNQPQHF	TGTGCCAGCAGTCCGCGTCTGGCGCAGGGGGGAAGCAATCAGCCCCAGCATTTT
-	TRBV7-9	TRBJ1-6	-	CASSLLGRVNSPLHF	TGTGCCAGCAGCTTACTGGGCAGGGTTAATTCACCCCTCCACTTT
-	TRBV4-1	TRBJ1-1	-	CASSQETARRDTEAFF	TGCGCCAGCAGCCAAGAGACGGCCAGGCGGGACACTGAAGCTTTCTTT
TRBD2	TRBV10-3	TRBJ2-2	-	CAISDRGGVNTGELFF	TGTGCCATCAGTGACCGGGGAGGGGTGAATACCGGGGAGCTGTTTTTT
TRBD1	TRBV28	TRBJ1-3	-	CASRGDRSAGGNTIYF	TGTGCCAGCAGGGGGGACAGGTCCGCGGGAGGAAACACCATATATTTT
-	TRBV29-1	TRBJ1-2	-	CSVAQGDNYGYTF	TGCAGCGTTGCACAGGGTGATAACTATGGCTACACCTTC
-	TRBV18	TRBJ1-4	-	CASSPKPGARGDEKLFF	TGTGCCAGCTCACCCAAGCCCGGGGCGCGGGGAGATGAAAAACTGTTTTTT
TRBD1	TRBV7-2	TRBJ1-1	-	CASSLGQQNTEAFF	TGTGCCAGCAGCTTGGGACAGCAGAACACTGAAGCTTTCTTT
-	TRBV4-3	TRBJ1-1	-	CASSQGRFQNTEAFF	TGCGCCAGCAGCCAAGGGCGGTTCCAGAACACTGAAGCTTTCTTT
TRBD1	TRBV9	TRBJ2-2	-	CASSGTGDTGELFF	TGTGCCAGCAGCGGGACAGGAGACACCGGGGAGCTGTTTTTT
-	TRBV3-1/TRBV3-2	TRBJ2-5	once	CASSQGSERAGYQETQYF	TGTGCCAGCAGCCAAGGAAGTGAGAGGGCGGGGTACCAAGAGACCCAGTACTTC